The present T cell receptor (beta chain) was sequenced within a study of blood T cell repertoires in COVID-19. In the study overall: Both acute and convalescent COVID-19 samples were obtained from the United States, Italy and Spain. Sample material is recorded as cDNA or gDNA derived from T cells, B-cell-depleted T cells, or PBMCs.

How the authors handled the data: Estimated nucleated cell counts came from reference gene primer amplification. Sequenced by immunoSEQ multiplex PCR; TCRdb stores in-frame clones only, minus some. The DNA was the basis for D and trimming; V, J and clone size are from that table. The table includes roughly 68,000 clones, approximately 80% detected once. Input material: peripheral blood. The receptor's source is an elderly man with active COVID-19.

CDR3 residues: CASSRAAYEQYF. The CDR3 DNA is TGTGCCAGCAGCAGGGCGGCCTACGAGCAGTACTTC. The gene calls are TRBV28 and TRBJ2-7, with D tentatively TRBD1 (5 bases). The germline CDR1 and CDR2 sequences are MDHEN and SYDVKM. The CDR3 is 12 residues long. Trimming left V 6 bases short and J 2 bases short, with 8 bases between.